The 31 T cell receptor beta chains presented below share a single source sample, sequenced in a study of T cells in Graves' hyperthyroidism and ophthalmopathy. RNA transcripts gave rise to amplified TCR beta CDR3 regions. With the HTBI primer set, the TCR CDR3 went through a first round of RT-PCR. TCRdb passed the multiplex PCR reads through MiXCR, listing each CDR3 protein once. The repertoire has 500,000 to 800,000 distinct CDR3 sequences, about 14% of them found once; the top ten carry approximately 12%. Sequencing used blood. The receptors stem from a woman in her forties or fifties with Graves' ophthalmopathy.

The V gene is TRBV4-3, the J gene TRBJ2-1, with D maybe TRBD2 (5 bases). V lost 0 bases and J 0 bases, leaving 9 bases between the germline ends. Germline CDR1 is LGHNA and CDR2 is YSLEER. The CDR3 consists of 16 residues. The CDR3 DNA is TGCGCCAGCAGCCAAGATAGCGTGAGCTCCTACAATGAGCAGTTCTTC. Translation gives CASSQDSVSSYNEQFF.

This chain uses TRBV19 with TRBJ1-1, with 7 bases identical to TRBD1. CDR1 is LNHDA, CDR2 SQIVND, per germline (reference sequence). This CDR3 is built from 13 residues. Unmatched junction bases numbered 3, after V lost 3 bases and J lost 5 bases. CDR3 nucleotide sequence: TGTGCCAGTAGTATGCCAGGGGGGACTGAAGCTTTCTTT. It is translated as CASSMPGGTEAFF. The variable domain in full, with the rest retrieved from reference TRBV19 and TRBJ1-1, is DGGITQSPKYLFRKEGQNVTLSCEQNLNHDAMYWYRQDPGQGLRLIYYSQIVNDFQKGDIAEGYSVSREKKESFPLTVTSAQKNPTAFYLCASSMPGGTEAFFGQGTRLTVV.

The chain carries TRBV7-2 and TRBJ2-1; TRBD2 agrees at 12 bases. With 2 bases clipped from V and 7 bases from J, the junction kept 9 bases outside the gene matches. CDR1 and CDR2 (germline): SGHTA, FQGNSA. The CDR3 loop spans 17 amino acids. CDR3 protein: CASSLPRLAGVENEQFF. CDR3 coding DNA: TGTGCCAGCAGCTTACCTCGACTAGCGGGAGTGGAAAATGAGCAGTTCTTC.

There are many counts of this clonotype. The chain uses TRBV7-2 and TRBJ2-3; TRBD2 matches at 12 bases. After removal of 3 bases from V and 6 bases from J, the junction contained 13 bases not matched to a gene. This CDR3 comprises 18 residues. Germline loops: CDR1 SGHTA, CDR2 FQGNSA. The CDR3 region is CASSFRRLAGERSDTQYF. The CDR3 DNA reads TGTGCCAGCAGCTTTAGGCGACTAGCGGGAGAAAGATCGGATACGCAGTATTTT.

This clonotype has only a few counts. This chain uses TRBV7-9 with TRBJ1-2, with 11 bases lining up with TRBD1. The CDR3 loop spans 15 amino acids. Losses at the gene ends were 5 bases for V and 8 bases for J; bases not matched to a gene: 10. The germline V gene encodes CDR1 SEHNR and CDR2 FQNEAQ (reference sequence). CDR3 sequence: CASSASRGQGEGYTF. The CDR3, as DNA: TGTGCCAGCAGCGCCAGCCGGGGACAGGGGGAAGGCTACACCTTC.

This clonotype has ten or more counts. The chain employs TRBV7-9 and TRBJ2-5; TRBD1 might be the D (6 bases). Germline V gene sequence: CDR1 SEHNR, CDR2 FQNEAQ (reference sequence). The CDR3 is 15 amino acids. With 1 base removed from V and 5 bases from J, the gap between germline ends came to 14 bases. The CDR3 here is CASSLVDSLGETQYF. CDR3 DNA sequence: TGTGCCAGCAGCTTAGTGGACAGCTTAGGTGAGACCCAGTACTTC.

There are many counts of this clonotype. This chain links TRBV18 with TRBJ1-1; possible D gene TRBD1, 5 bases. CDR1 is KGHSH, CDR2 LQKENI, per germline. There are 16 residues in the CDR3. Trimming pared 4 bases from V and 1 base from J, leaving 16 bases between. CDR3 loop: CASSLNFQGSNTEAFF. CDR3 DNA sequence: TGTGCCAGCTCACTAAACTTTCAGGGATCGAACACTGAAGCTTTCTTT.

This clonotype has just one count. The CDR3 nucleotides are TGTGCCAGCAGCTTAGCTTCGGGAGTACCGGGGAATGAGCAGTTCTTC. It is translated as CASSLASGVPGNEQFF. The chain carries TRBV7-2 and TRBJ2-1; perhaps TRBD2 as D (6 bases). The CDR3 consists of 16 residues. The germline V gene encodes CDR1 SGHTA and CDR2 FQGNSA. V lost 0 bases, J lost 7 bases, and 16 bases lay in between.

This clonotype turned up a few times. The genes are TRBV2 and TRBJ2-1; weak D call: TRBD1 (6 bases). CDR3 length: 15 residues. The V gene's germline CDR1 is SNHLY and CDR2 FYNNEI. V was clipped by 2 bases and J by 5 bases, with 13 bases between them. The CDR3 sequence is CASSERGTSHNEQFF. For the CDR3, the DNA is TGTGCCAGCAGTGAAAGAGGGACAAGTCACAATGAGCAGTTCTTC.

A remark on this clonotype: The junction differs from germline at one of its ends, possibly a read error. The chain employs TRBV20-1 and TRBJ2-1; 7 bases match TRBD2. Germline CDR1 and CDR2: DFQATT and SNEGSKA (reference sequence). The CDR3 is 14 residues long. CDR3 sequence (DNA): TGCGGTGCTAGAGGGCTAGCGGTGTACAATGAGCGGTTCTTC. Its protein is CGARGLAVYNERFF.

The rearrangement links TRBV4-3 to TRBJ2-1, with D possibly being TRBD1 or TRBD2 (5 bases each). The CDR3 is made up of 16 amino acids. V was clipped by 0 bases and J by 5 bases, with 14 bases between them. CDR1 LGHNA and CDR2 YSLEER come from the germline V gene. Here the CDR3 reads CASSQDPQWGNNEQFF. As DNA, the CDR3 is TGCGCCAGCAGCCAAGATCCCCAGTGGGGGAACAATGAGCAGTTCTTC.

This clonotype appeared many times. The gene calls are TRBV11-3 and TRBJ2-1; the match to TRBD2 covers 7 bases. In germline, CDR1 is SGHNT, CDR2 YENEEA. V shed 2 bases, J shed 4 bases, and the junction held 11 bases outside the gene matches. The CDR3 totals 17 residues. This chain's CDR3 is CASSLFGRALGYNEQFF. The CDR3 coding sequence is TGTGCCAGCAGCTTATTTGGGAGGGCCTTAGGGTACAATGAGCAGTTCTTC.

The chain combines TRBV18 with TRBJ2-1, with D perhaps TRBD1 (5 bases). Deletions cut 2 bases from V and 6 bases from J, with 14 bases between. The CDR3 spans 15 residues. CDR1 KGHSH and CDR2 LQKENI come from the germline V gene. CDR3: CASSPGSAGRNEQFF. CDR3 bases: TGTGCCAGCTCACCAGGGTCGGCAGGGCGCAATGAGCAGTTCTTC.

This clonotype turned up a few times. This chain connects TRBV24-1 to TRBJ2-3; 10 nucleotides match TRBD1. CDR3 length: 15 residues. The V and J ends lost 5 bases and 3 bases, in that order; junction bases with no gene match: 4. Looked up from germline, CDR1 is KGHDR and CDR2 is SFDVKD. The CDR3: CATSALDRGTDTQYF. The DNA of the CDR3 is TGTGCCACCAGTGCCCTGGACAGGGGGACAGATACGCAGTATTTT.

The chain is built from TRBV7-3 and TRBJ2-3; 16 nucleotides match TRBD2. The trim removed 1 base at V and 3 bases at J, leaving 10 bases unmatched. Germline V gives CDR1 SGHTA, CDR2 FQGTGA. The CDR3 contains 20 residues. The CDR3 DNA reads TGTGCCAGCAGCTTAAGGGGTCCGGGACTAGCGGGAGGGGGGACAGATACGCAGTATTTT. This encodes CASSLRGPGLAGGGTDTQYF. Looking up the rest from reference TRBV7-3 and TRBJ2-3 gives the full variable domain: GAGVSQTPSNKVTEKGKYVELRCDPISGHTALYWYRQSLGQGPEFLIYFQGTGAADDSGLPNDRFFAVRPEGSVSTLKIQRTERGDSAVYLCASSLRGPGLAGGGTDTQYFGPGTRLTVL.

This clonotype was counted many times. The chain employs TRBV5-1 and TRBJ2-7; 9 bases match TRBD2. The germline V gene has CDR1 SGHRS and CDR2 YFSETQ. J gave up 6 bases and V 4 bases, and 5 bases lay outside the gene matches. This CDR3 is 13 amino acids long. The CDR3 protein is CASSGGLAGEQYF. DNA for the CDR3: TGCGCCAGCAGCGGGGGACTAGCTGGCGAGCAGTACTTC.

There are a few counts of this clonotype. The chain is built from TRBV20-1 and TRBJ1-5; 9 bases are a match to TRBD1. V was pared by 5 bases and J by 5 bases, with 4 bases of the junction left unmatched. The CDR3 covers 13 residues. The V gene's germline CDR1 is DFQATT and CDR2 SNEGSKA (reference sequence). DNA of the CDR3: TGCAGTGCTCCTAGACAGGGGGATCAGCCCCAGCATTTT. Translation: CSAPRQGDQPQHF.

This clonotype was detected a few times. In DNA form, the CDR3 reads TGTGCCAGCAGCCCCCAGGGATCGAGCTCTGGAAACACCATATATTTT. Residues: CASSPQGSSSGNTIYF. The chain links TRBV11-2 to TRBJ1-3, with D possibly TRBD1 on 5 matching bases. Between the trimmed V and J ends, which lost 5 bases and 0 bases, there was a span of 14 bases. The CDR3 runs to 16 residues. CDR1 is SGHAT, CDR2 FQNNGV, per germline. Full variable domain (remainder filled in from reference TRBV11-2 and TRBJ1-3): EAGVAQSPRYKIIEKRQSVAFWCNPISGHATLYWYQQILGQGPKLLIQFQNNGVVDDSQLPKDRFSAERLKGVDSTLKIQPAKLEDSAVYLCASSPQGSSSGNTIYFGEGSWLTVV.

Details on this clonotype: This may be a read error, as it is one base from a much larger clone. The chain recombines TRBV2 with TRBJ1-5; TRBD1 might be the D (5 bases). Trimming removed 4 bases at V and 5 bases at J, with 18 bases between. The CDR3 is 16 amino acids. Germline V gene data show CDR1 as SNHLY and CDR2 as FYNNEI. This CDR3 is CASSAPAGRRDQPQHF. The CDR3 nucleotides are TGTGCCAGCAGTGCTCCGGCAGGGCGGCGGGATCAGCCCCAGCATTTT.

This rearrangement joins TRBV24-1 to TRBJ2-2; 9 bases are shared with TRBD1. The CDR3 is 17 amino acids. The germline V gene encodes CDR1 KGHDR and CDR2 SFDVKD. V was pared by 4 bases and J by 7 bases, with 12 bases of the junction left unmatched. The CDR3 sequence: CATSETPRQGVHGELFF. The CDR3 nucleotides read TGTGCCACCAGTGAAACTCCCCGACAGGGGGTCCACGGGGAGCTGTTTTTT.

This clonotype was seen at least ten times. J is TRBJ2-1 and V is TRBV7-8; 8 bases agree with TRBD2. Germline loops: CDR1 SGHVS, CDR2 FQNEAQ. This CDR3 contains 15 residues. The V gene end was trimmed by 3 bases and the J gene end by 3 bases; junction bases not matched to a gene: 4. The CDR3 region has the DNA TGTGCCAGCAGCTTTACGCGGGAGGACTACAATGAGCAGTTCTTC. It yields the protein CASSFTREDYNEQFF.

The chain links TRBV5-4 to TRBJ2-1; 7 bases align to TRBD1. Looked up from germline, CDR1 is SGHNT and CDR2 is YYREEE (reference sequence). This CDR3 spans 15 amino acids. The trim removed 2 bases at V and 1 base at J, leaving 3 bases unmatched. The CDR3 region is CASSFTGVSYNEQFF. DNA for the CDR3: TGTGCCAGCAGCTTCACAGGGGTATCCTACAATGAGCAGTTCTTC.

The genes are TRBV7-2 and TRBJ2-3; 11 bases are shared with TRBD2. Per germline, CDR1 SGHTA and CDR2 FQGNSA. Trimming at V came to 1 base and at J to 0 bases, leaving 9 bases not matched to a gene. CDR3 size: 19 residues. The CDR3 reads CASSLGITSGSSSTDTQYF. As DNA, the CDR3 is TGTGCCAGCAGCTTAGGCATAACTAGCGGGAGCTCCAGCACAGATACGCAGTATTTT.

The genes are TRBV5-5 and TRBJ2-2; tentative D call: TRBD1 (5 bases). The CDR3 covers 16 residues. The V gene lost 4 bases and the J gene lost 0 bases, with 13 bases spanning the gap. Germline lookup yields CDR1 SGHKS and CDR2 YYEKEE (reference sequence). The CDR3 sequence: CASSAYRNANTGELFF. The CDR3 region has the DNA TGTGCCAGCAGCGCGTACAGGAATGCGAACACCGGGGAGCTGTTTTTT.

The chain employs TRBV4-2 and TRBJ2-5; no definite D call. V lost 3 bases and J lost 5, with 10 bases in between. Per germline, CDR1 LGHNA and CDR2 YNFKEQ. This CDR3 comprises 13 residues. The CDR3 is CASSHTTTETQYF. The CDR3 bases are TGTGCCAGCAGCCATACCACCACGGAGACCCAGTACTTC.

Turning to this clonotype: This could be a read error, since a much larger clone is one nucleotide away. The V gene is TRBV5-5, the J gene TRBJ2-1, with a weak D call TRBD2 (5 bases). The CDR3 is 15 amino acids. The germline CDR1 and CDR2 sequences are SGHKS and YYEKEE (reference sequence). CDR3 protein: CASSSRHGMYNERFF. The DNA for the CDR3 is TGTGCCAGCAGCTCTCGACACGGGATGTACAATGAGCGGTTCTTC.

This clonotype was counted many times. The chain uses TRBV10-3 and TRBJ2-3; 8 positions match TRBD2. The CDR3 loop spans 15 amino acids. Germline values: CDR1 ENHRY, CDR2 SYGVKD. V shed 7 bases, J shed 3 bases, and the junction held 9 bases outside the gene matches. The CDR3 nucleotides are TGTGCCATCAATCTAAGCGGGAGAGGTACAGATACGCAGTATTTT. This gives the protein CAINLSGRGTDTQYF.

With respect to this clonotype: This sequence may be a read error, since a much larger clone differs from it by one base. The CDR3 region has the DNA TGCGCCGGCAGCTTGGATGTGGGGGCCCTCTCCCCTACTGAGCAGTACTTC. Encoded protein: CAGSLDVGALSPTEQYF. This chain joins TRBV5-1 and TRBJ2-7, with D perhaps TRBD1 (6 bases). The germline CDR1 and CDR2 sequences are SGHRS and YFSETQ. CDR3 size: 17 residues.

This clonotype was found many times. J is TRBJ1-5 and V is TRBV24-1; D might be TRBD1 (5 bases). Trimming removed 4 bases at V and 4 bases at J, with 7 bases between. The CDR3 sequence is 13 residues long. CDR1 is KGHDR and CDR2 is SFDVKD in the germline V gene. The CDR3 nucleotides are TGTGCCACCAGTGAACCAGGGAATCAGCCCCAGCATTTT. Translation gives CATSEPGNQPQHF.

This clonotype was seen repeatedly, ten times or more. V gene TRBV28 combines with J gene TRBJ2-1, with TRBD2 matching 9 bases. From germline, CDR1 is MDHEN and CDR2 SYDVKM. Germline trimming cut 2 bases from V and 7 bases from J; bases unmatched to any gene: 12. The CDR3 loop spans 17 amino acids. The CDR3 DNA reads TGTGCCAGCAGTTTAGGACTCTTAGCGGGAGAAAGGAATGAGCAGTTCTTC. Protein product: CASSLGLLAGERNEQFF. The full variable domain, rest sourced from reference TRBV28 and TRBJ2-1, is DVKVTQSSRYLVKRTGEKVFLECVQDMDHENMFWYRQDPGLGLRLIYFSYDVKMKEKGDIPEGYSVSREKKERFSLILESASTNQTSMYLCASSLGLLAGERNEQFFGPGTRLTVL.

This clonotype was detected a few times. The CDR3 here is CASNPLAGGAGELFF. DNA of the CDR3: TGTGCCAGCAATCCCCTAGCGGGAGGGGCCGGGGAGCTGTTTTTT. V and J are TRBV27 and TRBJ2-2, with 12 bases fitting TRBD2. J was trimmed by 6 bases and V by 7 bases; bases with no gene match: 6. Germline V gives CDR1 MNHEY, CDR2 SMNVEV (reference sequence). The CDR3 runs 15 residues.